This T cell receptor beta chain was recovered during a study of cytomegalovirus exposure and HLA in healthy donors. The CDR3 is 12 residues long. Germline V CDR1 and CDR2: SNHLY, FYNNEI. V was clipped by 3 bases and J by 5 bases, with 7 bases between them. Vbeta (60) and Jbeta (13) primers were used in the PCR. TCRdb's copy holds only in-frame clones and misses some; the assay was immunoSEQ multiplex PCR. Here the sample spans over 100,000 clones, around 79% being singletons. Sample: PBMCs. The chain has TRBV2 and TRBJ1-1; D call uncertain. The receptor was isolated from a woman aged 40 to 50 in good health and CMV-seronegative. The CDR3 loop reads CASSDPQTEAFF. The CDR3 DNA sequence: TGTGCCAGCAGTGACCCCCAAACTGAAGCTTTCTTT.